These T cell receptor beta chains were read from a single sample in a study of human T cells and chemical hapten exposure. TCRdb ran MiXCR on the RACE reads and lists one entry per CDR3 protein. The sample contains 300,000 to 450,000 distinct CDR3 sequences, roughly 5.3% of which appear only once. Specimen: whole blood, collected in connection with sensitization to the hapten diphenylcyclopropenone (DPC). Source of these receptors: a woman between 50 and 59 years old with alopecia areata. Some clones in this sample may be carry-over from other donors' samples. CDR3s include the opening cysteine and the closing phenylalanine or tryptophan. The order of the fields is V gene, clone size, D gene, J gene, CDR3 protein, CDR3 DNA. A D gene is named only where the DNA matches it firmly. The size field is filled for only some rows; it gives once, few, many or a size class.

>TRBV5-6|.|.|TRBJ1-3
CASSLWGFGNTIYF
TGTGCCAGCAGCTTATGGGGCTTTGGAAACACCATATATTTT
>TRBV6-5|many|TRBD1|TRBJ1-5
CASKMTGDKNQPQHF
TGTGCCAGCAAAATGACAGGGGATAAGAATCAGCCCCAGCATTTT
>TRBV6-2/TRBV6-3|.|.|TRBJ1-2
CASSLQRNYGYTF
TGTGCCAGCAGCCTACAGAGGAACTATGGCTACACCTTC
>TRBV9|.|TRBD1|TRBJ1-2
CASSVADGTGAPLLYGYTF
TGTGCCAGCAGCGTAGCGGACGGGACAGGGGCGCCCCTACTCTATGGCTACACCTTC
>TRBV9|few|TRBD1|TRBJ2-3
CASSGRDSRTDTQYF
TGTGCCAGCAGCGGCCGGGACAGCCGCACAGATACGCAGTATTTT
>TRBV28|.|TRBD2|TRBJ2-5
CASRLAGEGGETQYF
TGTGCCTCGAGACTAGCGGGAGAAGGGGGAGAGACCCAGTACTTC
>TRBV10-3|many|.|TRBJ1-1
CAISESTVNTEAFF
TGTGCCATCAGTGAGTCGACAGTGAACACTGAAGCTTTCTTT
>TRBV27|.|TRBD1|TRBJ2-3
CASSHQTGITDTQYF
TGTGCCAGCAGTCATCAGACAGGGATCACAGATACGCAGTATTTT
>TRBV28|.|TRBD2|TRBJ2-1
CASSGTISYNEQFF
TGTGCCAGCAGCGGGACTATCTCCTACAATGAGCAGTTCTTC
>TRBV7-9|many|.|TRBJ2-7
CASSPRGRTYEQYF
TGTGCCAGCAGCCCCCGCGGACGGACCTACGAGCAGTACTTC
>TRBV6-5|.|.|TRBJ1-5
CASSSRRKNQPQHF
TGTGCCAGTAGTAGCAGGCGCAAAAATCAGCCCCAGCATTTT
>TRBV7-2|many|.|TRBJ2-1
CASSLRWESYNEQFF
TGTGCCAGCAGCTTAAGGTGGGAATCCTACAATGAGCAGTTCTTC
>TRBV13|few|.|TRBJ2-7
CASSFPFAGDRGEQYF
TGTGCCAGCAGCTTTCCCTTTGCCGGGGATAGGGGCGAGCAGTACTTC
>TRBV7-2|many|.|TRBJ2-3
CASGAYTDTQYF
TGTGCCAGCGGGGCCTACACAGATACGCAGTATTTT
>TRBV29-1|few|.|TRBJ1-4
CSVVPIQGRTNEKLFF
TGCAGCGTTGTGCCGATACAGGGTAGAACTAATGAAAAACTGTTTTTT
>TRBV29-1|many|TRBD2|TRBJ2-1
CSVEKRGHNEQFF
TGCAGCGTTGAAAAGCGGGGGCACAATGAGCAGTTCTTC
>TRBV18|many|.|TRBJ1-1
CASSRRVMNTEAFF
TGTGCCAGCTCACGCAGAGTAATGAACACTGAAGCTTTCTTT
>TRBV27|.|.|TRBJ2-7
CASSSLKTYEQYF
TGTGCCAGCAGTTCCCTGAAAACCTACGAGCAGTACTTC
>TRBV3-1|.|TRBD1|TRBJ2-1
CASSQAGTGLFF
TGTGCCAGCAGCCAAGCCGGGACAGGGTTGTTCTTC
>TRBV7-9|many|.|TRBJ2-7
CASSLGSLTTTYEQYF
TGTGCCAGCAGCTTAGGGTCACTTACCACCACCTACGAGCAGTACTTC
>TRBV27|few|.|TRBJ1-1
CASSPIPRRSEAFF
TGTGCCAGCAGTCCGATTCCCCGGCGGTCTGAAGCTTTCTTT
>TRBV5-5|.|.|TRBJ1-1
CASSLELEANTEAFF
TGTGCCAGCAGCTTGGAGTTAGAGGCGAACACTGAAGCTTTCTTT
>TRBV29-1|many|TRBD2|TRBJ2-1
CSVTTSAHEQFF
TGCAGCGTTACGACTAGCGCCCATGAGCAGTTCTTC
>TRBV6-5|many|TRBD2|TRBJ2-1
CASSYRLPGLAGGEQFF
TGTGCCAGCAGTTACCGCCTACCGGGACTAGCGGGGGGAGAGCAGTTCTTC
>TRBV6-5|.|TRBD2|TRBJ2-7
CASSYDRMMTSGRADEQYF
TGTGCCAGCAGTTACGACAGGATGATGACTAGCGGGAGGGCCGACGAGCAGTACTTC
>TRBV12-3/TRBV12-4|.|.|TRBJ1-1
CASSQIEAFF
TGTGCCAGCAGTCAGATAGAAGCTTTCTTT
>TRBV30|few|.|TRBJ2-2
CAWTDRSRSYTGELFF
TGTGCCTGGACGGATCGGTCAAGGAGTTACACCGGGGAGCTGTTTTTT
>TRBV27|many|.|TRBJ2-3
CASSVSWYTDTQYF
TGTGCCAGCAGTGTTAGTTGGTACACAGATACGCAGTATTTT
>TRBV12-3/TRBV12-4|few|TRBD1|TRBJ2-1
CASSSPQGALGEQFF
TGTGCCAGCAGTTCGCCCCAGGGGGCGCTGGGTGAGCAGTTCTTC
>TRBV9|few|.|TRBJ2-3
CASSVGPIRTDTQYF
TGTGCCAGCAGCGTCGGTCCGATACGGACAGATACGCAGTATTTT
>TRBV29-1|many|TRBD1|TRBJ1-1
CSVTGGLNTEAFF
TGCAGCGTCACAGGGGGACTGAACACTGAAGCTTTCTTT
>TRBV5-1|many|.|TRBJ2-2
CASSSDSGTGELFF
TGCGCCAGCAGTTCTGATAGTGGAACCGGGGAGCTGTTTTTT
>TRBV5-6|many|.|TRBJ2-2
CASSFPGRRTGELFF
TGTGCCAGCAGCTTTCCAGGGAGGAGGACCGGGGAGCTGTTTTTT
>TRBV13|many|.|TRBJ1-2
CASSLGQLQDYYGYTF
TGTGCCAGCAGCTTAGGGCAGCTCCAGGACTACTATGGCTACACCTTC
>TRBV5-4|many|.|TRBJ2-3
CASSLTGQDTQYF
TGTGCCAGCAGCTTGACAGGGCAAGATACGCAGTATTTT
>TRBV27|many|.|TRBJ2-5
CASSLFGETQYF
TGTGCCAGCAGTTTATTTGGAGAGACCCAGTACTTC
>TRBV5-1|many|.|TRBJ1-5
CASSLDVTSNQPQHF
TGCGCCAGCAGCTTGGACGTCACTAGCAATCAGCCCCAGCATTTT
>TRBV2|few|TRBD1|TRBJ1-2
CASNGQGPRYGYTF
TGTGCCAGTAACGGACAGGGCCCTCGGTATGGCTACACCTTC
>TRBV6-5|many|.|TRBJ1-5
CASSGADFNQPQHF
TGTGCCAGCAGTGGGGCGGATTTCAATCAGCCCCAGCATTTT
>TRBV6-1|few|.|TRBJ2-1
CASSKTKEEQFF
TGTGCCAGCAGTAAAACAAAAGAAGAGCAGTTCTTC
>TRBV10-3|many|TRBD2|TRBJ2-3
CAISGRTAGTDTQYF
TGTGCCATCAGCGGGAGGACGGCGGGCACAGATACGCAGTATTTT
>TRBV24-1|.|.|TRBJ2-1
CATSDSGTSGEQFF
TGTGCCACCAGTGATTCCGGGACTTCCGGAGAGCAGTTCTTC
>TRBV2|few|TRBD1|TRBJ1-2
CASTLDRVEFMGGYTF
TGTGCCAGCACCCTGGACAGGGTTGAATTTATGGGTGGCTACACCTTC
>TRBV29-1|many|TRBD2|TRBJ2-3
CSVEAPTSGSTDTQYF
TGCAGCGTTGAAGCCCCGACTAGCGGTAGCACAGATACGCAGTATTTT
>TRBV18|.|.|TRBJ2-5
CASSSTRETQYF
TGTGCCAGCTCATCAACCAGAGAGACCCAGTACTTC
>TRBV4-2|few|.|TRBJ1-2
CASSHDEIYGYTF
TGTGCCAGCAGCCACGACGAGATTTATGGCTACACCTTC
>TRBV21-1|many|.|TRBJ2-1
CASSKGGTDDEQFF
TGTGCCAGCAGCAAAGGAGGGACCGACGATGAGCAGTTCTTC
>TRBV11-3|many|TRBD2|TRBJ2-2
CASSLSQFGSGGIGELFF
TGTGCCAGCAGCTTATCCCAATTTGGTTCGGGAGGGATCGGGGAGCTGTTTTTT
>TRBV10-3|many|.|TRBJ2-3
CAIQRSGVGTDTQYF
TGTGCCATACAACGTAGCGGAGTCGGAACAGATACGCAGTATTTT
>TRBV4-1|.|.|TRBJ1-2
CASSQDQTSYGYTF
TGCGCCAGCAGCCAAGATCAGACTTCTTATGGCTACACCTTC
>TRBV2|few|.|TRBJ2-1
CASSERGLLHNEQFF
TGTGCCAGCAGTGAAAGGGGACTCCTCCACAATGAGCAGTTCTTC
>TRBV2|.|.|TRBJ2-1
CASSGSKNEQFF
TGTGCCAGCAGTGGGTCCAAGAATGAGCAGTTCTTC
>TRBV27|few|TRBD1|TRBJ1-4
CASRSQGNRGEKLFF
TGTGCCAGCAGGTCACAGGGGAATAGGGGTGAAAAACTGTTTTTT
>TRBV6-5|.|TRBD2|TRBJ2-2
CASSYLAGTGELFF
TGTGCCAGCAGTTATTTAGCGGGGACCGGGGAGCTGTTTTTT